This T cell receptor (beta chain) was identified during a study of cytomegalovirus exposure and HLA in healthy donors. This clone was seen only a few times. Its matching antigen is unknown. The PCR ran on 60 Vbeta and 13 Jbeta primers. Clones were sequenced by immunoSEQ multiplex PCR, and TCRdb holds only the in-frame ones, with some missing. The sample yields approximately 110,000 clones, approximately 15% seen once. V lost 6 bases and J lost 4; bases outside the gene matches: 10. The germline V gene encodes CDR1 MNHEY and CDR2 SVGAGI. CDR3 size: 15 residues. Overall study findings and caveats: Indistinguishability led to the exclusion of some V segments, TRBV6-2 and TRBV6-3 included.

Sequenced material: PBMCs. The receptor was isolated from a woman in her late teens or twenties in good health and CMV-seronegative. This rearrangement joins TRBV6-5 to TRBJ1-1; TRBD1 aligns across 8 bases. CDR3: CASRPRQGLATEAFF. The CDR3 DNA reads TGTGCCAGCAGACCCCGACAGGGGCTTGCCACTGAAGCTTTCTTT.